One sample yielded the 20 T cell receptor beta chains listed below, sequenced in a study of CD8 T cells in Susac syndrome. cDNA came from roughly 0.53 to 1 ug RNA primed by random hexamers. TCRdb re-called the immunoSEQ multiplex PCR reads through MiXCR, storing one row per CDR3 protein. The sample has around 270,000 distinct CDR3 sequences; 85% are singletons. Sequences were obtained from CD8+ T cells from PBMCs. Receptors were obtained from a human donor with multiple sclerosis.

The rearrangement uses TRBV24-1 and TRBJ2-1; 9 positions match TRBD1. V shed 10 bases and J 2 bases; nucleotides not matched to a gene: 8. Germline V CDR1 and CDR2: KGHDR, SFDVKD. The CDR3 runs to 15 residues. In DNA form, the CDR3 reads TGTGCCACTTCCGCGACAGGGGGTCCCTACAATGAGCAGTTCTTC. Translation gives CATSATGGPYNEQFF.

CDR3 residues: CASSLNGVGLGYGNEQFF. CDR3 DNA sequence: TGTGCCAGCAGCCTCAATGGCGTCGGACTAGGATACGGCAATGAGCAGTTCTTC. V is TRBV4-2 and J is TRBJ2-1; 7 bases match TRBD2. Germline lookup yields CDR1 LGHNA and CDR2 YNFKEQ. J was trimmed by 6 bases and V by 4 bases; bases with no gene match: 18. CDR3 size: 18 residues.

V gene TRBV5-4 combines with J gene TRBJ2-7; TRBD2 matches at 12 bases. V lost 0 bases to trimming and J lost 0 bases; unmatched junction nucleotides: 10. Germline loops: CDR1 SGHNT, CDR2 YYREEE (reference sequence). The CDR3 loop spans 19 amino acids. The CDR3 sequence: CASSLGASGRATDSYEQYF. CDR3 DNA: TGTGCCAGCAGCTTGGGCGCTAGCGGGAGGGCAACTGACTCCTACGAGCAGTACTTC.

The count of this clonotype is one. This sequence joins TRBV6-2 or TRBV6-3 and TRBJ2-5; maybe TRBD1 (6 bases). The V gene's germline CDR1 is MNHEY and CDR2 SVGEGT. This CDR3 is built from 13 residues. Trimming pared 6 bases from V and 2 bases from J, leaving 10 bases between. The CDR3 sequence: CASRVGQQETQYF. CDR3 DNA sequence: TGTGCCAGCAGGGTCGGACAGCAAGAGACCCAGTACTTC.

The genes are TRBV27 and TRBJ2-7, with D perhaps TRBD1 (5 bases). Between the trimmed V and J ends, which lost 3 bases and 0 bases, there was a span of 12 bases. CDR3 length equals 15 residues. Germline V gives CDR1 MNHEY, CDR2 SMNVEV (reference sequence). The CDR3, as DNA: TGTGCCAGCAGTTTGGCAGGGCCGATCTCCTACGAGCAGTACTTC. Protein sequence: CASSLAGPISYEQYF.

The chain uses TRBV7-3 and TRBJ1-6; 7 positions match TRBD1. Per the germline V gene, CDR1 is SGHTA and CDR2 is FQGTGA. CDR3 length: 15 residues. J lost 7 bases, V lost 5 bases, and 8 bases had no gene match. The CDR3 DNA is TGTGCCAGCAGCCCGACAGGGTCCAGCAATTCACCCCTCCACTTT. Translation gives CASSPTGSSNSPLHF.

This chain uses TRBV4-3 with TRBJ2-1; TRBD2 is a possible D gene (6 bases). Germline V gene sequence: CDR1 LGHNA, CDR2 YSLEER. The V end lost 6 bases, the J end lost 7 bases, and 13 bases lay between the germline ends. The CDR3 runs to 13 residues. Here the CDR3 reads CASRGSGENEQFF. The CDR3 DNA reads TGCGCCAGCAGGGGTAGCGGAGAGAATGAGCAGTTCTTC.

The chain links TRBV11-2 to TRBJ2-1; D uncertain. CDR1 SGHAT and CDR2 FQNNGV come from the germline V gene. Trimming took off 5 bases at V and 7 bases at J, with 15 bases between the two ends. This CDR3 has 14 residues. The CDR3 protein is CASSEPGGENEQFF. As DNA, the CDR3 is TGTGCCAGCAGCGAACCCGGTGGGGAAAATGAGCAGTTCTTC.

V and J are TRBV9 and TRBJ1-2; D ambiguous. CDR3 length equals 14 residues. The V end lost 4 bases, the J end lost 6 bases, and 16 bases lay between the germline ends. CDR1 is SGDLS and CDR2 is YYNGEE in the germline V gene. CDR3 DNA sequence: TGTGCCAGCAGCTCCAGTAATTCCGTCGATGGCTACACCTTC. Its translation: CASSSSNSVDGYTF.

This chain uses TRBV20-1 with TRBJ2-3; 10 positions agree with TRBD2. CDR1 and CDR2 (germline): DFQATT, SNEGSKA (reference sequence). V lost 0 bases and J lost 0; bases outside the gene matches: 9. The CDR3 extends over 18 amino acids. Written as DNA, the CDR3 is TGCAGTGCTAGAGATCCTTCTAGCGGGAGATCTAGCACAGATACGCAGTATTTT. Protein sequence: CSARDPSSGRSSTDTQYF.

The CDR3 DNA follows: TGCGCCAGCAGCTTCACTAGCGGGAGAAATGAGCAGTTCTTC. Translating it yields CASSFTSGRNEQFF. This chain connects TRBV5-1 to TRBJ2-1, with 11 positions matching TRBD2. The CDR3 spans 14 residues. The V gene end was trimmed by 2 bases and the J gene end by 7 bases; junction bases not matched to a gene: 2. CDR1 is SGHRS and CDR2 is YFSETQ in the germline V gene.

This clonotype was detected only once. The chain uses TRBV11-2 and TRBJ2-2; no clear D gene. CDR1 SGHAT and CDR2 FQNNGV come from the germline V gene. The CDR3 has 14 amino acids. Trimming shortened V by 3 bases and J by 4 bases, and 9 bases separated the two germline ends. The CDR3 spells CASSFRWGTGELFF. For the CDR3, the DNA is TGTGCCAGCAGCTTCAGATGGGGCACCGGGGAGCTGTTTTTT.

The V call is TRBV29-1, the J call TRBJ2-3; TRBD2 aligns across 14 bases. V lost 6 bases, J lost 2 bases, and 10 bases stayed unmatched. Germline CDR1 reads SQVTM; CDR2 reads ANQGSEA. CDR3 length: 17 residues. CDR3 region: CSVPGLAGGLFTDTQYF. CDR3 sequence (DNA): TGCAGCGTCCCCGGACTAGCGGGAGGTTTGTTCACAGATACGCAGTATTTT.

The chain joins TRBV5-4 to TRBJ2-2; the match to TRBD2 covers 14 bases. The CDR3 is 16 residues long. Germline trimming cut 0 bases from V and 7 bases from J; bases unmatched to any gene: 2. Germline V gives CDR1 SGHNT, CDR2 YYREEE (reference sequence). CDR3 bases: TGTGCCAGCAGCTTGGGACTAGCGGGAGGGCTCGGGGAGCTGTTTTTT. This translates into CASSLGLAGGLGELFF.

This clonotype has a single count. V and J are TRBV19 and TRBJ2-3, with TRBD2 matching 10 bases. CDR3 length: 14 residues. The germline V gene has CDR1 LNHDA and CDR2 SQIVND (reference sequence). J lost 4 bases, V lost 8 bases, and 6 bases had no gene match. Here the CDR3 reads CASEASGSPDTQYF. CDR3 coding DNA: TGTGCCAGTGAAGCTAGCGGGAGCCCAGATACGCAGTATTTT.

The chain's CDR3 is CASSQSTGLGEDTQYF. In DNA form, the CDR3 reads TGTGCCAGCAGTCAATCGACGGGCCTCGGTGAAGATACGCAGTATTTT. This chain joins TRBV28 and TRBJ2-3; no firm D call. V was trimmed by 5 bases and J by 5 bases, leaving 20 bases between them. The length of the CDR3 is 16 residues. Germline CDR1 and CDR2: MDHEN and SYDVKM.

CDR3 residues: CASSLGGDRGLYEQYF. The CDR3 region has the DNA TGTGCCAGCAGCTTAGGAGGGGACAGGGGACTCTACGAGCAGTACTTC. This rearrangement joins TRBV13 to TRBJ2-7; 10 bases map to TRBD1. Germline-derived CDR1 and CDR2 are PRHDT and FYEKMQ (reference sequence). The V segment lost 0 bases and the J segment 3 bases; nucleotides outside the gene matches: 5. The CDR3 is 16 residues long.

This clonotype was seen just once. The chain couples TRBV30 to TRBJ1-1; D is undetermined. V dropped 3 bases and J dropped 8 bases, with 7 bases sitting between them. The length of the CDR3 is 10 residues. Germline assignment: CDR1 GTSNPN and CDR2 SVGIG (reference sequence). The CDR3 is CAWSDIEAFF. The CDR3 DNA reads TGTGCCTGGAGCGACATCGAAGCTTTCTTT.

V and J are TRBV7-9 and TRBJ1-1, with 7 positions matching TRBD1. V was pared by 5 bases and J by 3 bases, with 9 bases of the junction left unmatched. Germline V gene sequence: CDR1 SEHNR, CDR2 FQNEAQ (reference sequence). This CDR3 comprises 15 residues. CDR3 DNA sequence: TGTGCCAGCAGCGCGCCCGACAGGGCGGACACTGAAGCTTTCTTT. This gives the protein CASSAPDRADTEAFF.

This rearrangement joins TRBV7-2 to TRBJ2-3, with 7 nucleotides matching TRBD2. CDR3 length equals 16 residues. The germline V gene encodes CDR1 SGHTA and CDR2 FQGNSA. V trimming: 6 bases; J trimming: 3 bases; junction bases outside the gene matches: 12. The CDR3 loop is CASSTTGGGWTDTQYF. The CDR3 DNA is TGTGCCAGCAGTACAACGGGAGGAGGTTGGACAGATACGCAGTATTTT.